The 22 T cell receptor beta chains in this list originate from one sample, sequenced in a study of CD8 T cells in Susac syndrome (dated by TCRdb to 2018 to 2020). The library was generated by the immunoSEQ multiplex PCR assay. RNA was extracted using the RNeasy kit, and about 0.5 to 1 ug of the RNA was reverse transcribed with random hexamers. TCRdb trimmed the raw reads at Q25, called clones with MiXCR and kept productive beta chains. Rows merge per CDR3 protein into single entries with the most common DNA and genes. For this sample there are around 130,000 distinct CDR3 sequences; approximately 94% appear just once. 0.1% to 0.15% of the sample goes to the ten largest clones. The specimen sequenced was CD4+ T cells from PBMCs. The receptors were sampled from a human donor with multiple sclerosis.

The gene calls are TRBV5-4 and TRBJ2-7; 10 bases map to TRBD2. The CDR3 has 14 amino acids. Trimming removed 5 bases from V and 5 bases from J; junction bases left unmatched: 7. Germline V CDR1 and CDR2: SGHNT, YYREEE (reference sequence). CDR3 nucleotides: TGTGCCAGCAGAGTCACTAGCGGGGATCACGAGCAGTACTTC. It translates to CASRVTSGDHEQYF.

The V call is TRBV11-2, the J call TRBJ2-3; 7 bases map to TRBD2. Germline CDR1 reads SGHAT; CDR2 reads FQNNGV. With 4 bases clipped from V and 0 bases from J, the junction kept 1 base outside the gene matches. The CDR3 covers 14 residues. The CDR3 region has the DNA TGTGCCAGCAGCTGGGAGGGGAGCACAGATACGCAGTATTTT. This encodes CASSWEGSTDTQYF.

The chain employs TRBV5-4 and TRBJ2-3; a possible D gene is TRBD2 (6 bases). V was shortened by 4 bases and J by 0 bases, with 12 bases between the two germline ends. Germline-derived CDR1 and CDR2 are SGHNT and YYREEE (reference sequence). The CDR3 is 15 residues long. The DNA of the CDR3 is TGTGCCAGCAGCCCGGGCGGGACTAGCACAGATACGCAGTATTTT. Translated: CASSPGGTSTDTQYF.

The V and J genes are TRBV19 and TRBJ1-2, with unresolved D. The CDR3 consists of 13 residues. The germline V and J ends were trimmed by 3 bases and 3 bases, with 8 bases remaining between them. Germline V gives CDR1 LNHDA, CDR2 SQIVND (reference sequence). In DNA, the CDR3 is TGTGCCAGTAGTATTAGTCGGGACTATGGCTACACCTTC. Amino acids: CASSISRDYGYTF.

This clonotype was recorded a few times. The chain has TRBV27 and TRBJ1-1; D gene uncertain. V was pared by 3 bases and J by 1 base, with 3 bases between. The CDR3 is 12 amino acids. CDR1 and CDR2 (germline): MNHEY, SMNVEV (reference sequence). The CDR3 nucleotides are TGTGCCAGCAGTTTCGCGAACACTGAAGCTTTCTTT. It specifies CASSFANTEAFF.

This sequence joins TRBV27 and TRBJ2-7; D possibly uses TRBD1 or TRBD2 (5 bases each). The V gene's germline CDR1 is MNHEY and CDR2 SMNVEV (reference sequence). The V and J ends lost 7 bases and 0 bases respectively, with 13 bases between them. There are 14 residues in the CDR3. The chain's CDR3 is CASIPRAGSYEQYF. The CDR3 bases are TGTGCCAGCATTCCCAGGGCGGGCTCCTACGAGCAGTACTTC.

V gene TRBV27 combines with J gene TRBJ2-7, with D perhaps assigned TRBD1 or TRBD2 (5 bases each). This CDR3 comprises 13 residues. The V end was cut by 6 bases, the J end by 3 bases, with 12 bases between. Germline V CDR1 and CDR2: MNHEY, SMNVEV (reference sequence). CDR3 nucleotides: TGTGCCAGCAGGGGGGTGAGGGTCTACGAGCAGTACTTC. It is translated as CASRGVRVYEQYF.

The rearrangement uses TRBV6-2 or TRBV6-3 and TRBJ1-5, with D possibly matching TRBD1 (5 bases). V gave up 6 bases and J gave up 2 bases, with 8 bases separating them. This CDR3 contains 13 residues. Germline V gives CDR1 MNHEY, CDR2 SVGEGT. The CDR3 DNA reads TGTGCCAGCAGGGAACAGGGCAATCAGCCCCAGCATTTT. Its translation: CASREQGNQPQHF.

The chain has TRBV19 and TRBJ1-2; D is undetermined. CDR3 length: 14 residues. V was cut by 5 bases and J by 2 bases, with 12 bases left in between. Germline V gene lookup returns CDR1 LNHDA and CDR2 SQIVND (reference sequence). The CDR3, as DNA: TGTGCCAGTAGTTTTCCCAGCTTGAACTATGGCTACACCTTC. Its translation is CASSFPSLNYGYTF.

The J gene is TRBJ1-1, the V gene TRBV30, with D unresolved. Germline V gene data show CDR1 as GTSNPN and CDR2 as SVGIG (reference sequence). Trimming shortened V by 1 base and J by 5 bases, and 14 bases separated the two germline ends. The CDR3 spans 14 residues. The CDR3 bases are TGTGCCTGGAGTGGTCTGACTGGGATTACTGAAGCTTTCTTT. Residues: CAWSGLTGITEAFF.

The chain links TRBV18 to TRBJ1-2, with D unresolved. Germline CDR1 KGHSH, CDR2 LQKENI. This CDR3 has 12 residues. Trimming took off 4 bases at V and 3 bases at J, with 6 bases between the two ends. CDR3 nucleotides: TGTGCCAGCTCACGTCAGGACTATGGCTACACCTTC. Protein product: CASSRQDYGYTF.

The V gene is TRBV18, the J gene TRBJ2-2; either TRBD1 or TRBD2 may supply D (5 bases each). CDR1 and CDR2 from the germline V gene are KGHSH and LQKENI. CDR3 length: 14 residues. V was pared by 4 bases and J by 4 bases, with 10 bases between. The CDR3 DNA follows: TGTGCCAGCTCACGGGACCGACTCACCGGGGAGCTGTTTTTT. This codes for CASSRDRLTGELFF.

As to this clonotype: A junction boundary mismatches the germline segment, possibly from a read error. The V and J genes are TRBV6-6 and TRBJ1-5; D unclear. Germline V CDR1 and CDR2: MNHNY, SVGAGI (reference sequence). This CDR3 region has 12 residues. CDR3 DNA: TGTGCCAGCAGTTACTCGAATCGGCCCCAGCATTTT. Encoded protein: CASSYSNRPQHF.

This clonotype was recorded a few times. The J gene is TRBJ1-1, the V gene TRBV7-3, with 9 bases aligning to TRBD1. The V and J ends lost 5 bases and 7 bases, in that order; junction bases with no gene match: 5. Germline CDR1 reads SGHTA; CDR2 reads FQGTGA. This CDR3 contains 13 residues. DNA of the CDR3: TGTGCCAGCAGCCCCACAGGGGGCGGTGAAGCTTTCTTT. This sequence encodes CASSPTGGGEAFF.

The chain couples TRBV2 to TRBJ1-1; tentatively, D is TRBD1 (6 bases). V was clipped by 6 bases and J by 3 bases, with 20 bases between them. The CDR3 consists of 16 residues. The germline gives CDR1 SNHLY, CDR2 FYNNEI. The DNA for the CDR3 is TGTGCCAGCAGGTTCGACAGGACGATGAGAGACACTGAAGCTTTCTTT. The encoded protein is CASRFDRTMRDTEAFF.

The chain is built from TRBV5-6 and TRBJ2-4; either TRBD1 or TRBD2 may fit D (5 bases each). CDR1 is SGHDT, CDR2 YYEEEE, per germline. V shed 0 bases and J shed 3 bases, with 13 bases lying between them. The CDR3 sequence is 16 residues long. CDR3 coding DNA: TGTGCCAGCAGCTTGGTCCGGGGACGAAACAAAAACATTCAGTACTTC. As protein: CASSLVRGRNKNIQYF.

This chain joins TRBV30 and TRBJ1-1, with 10 bases lining up with TRBD1. The germline V gene has CDR1 GTSNPN and CDR2 SVGIG (reference sequence). This CDR3 is 14 amino acids long. Germline trimming cut 3 bases from V and 5 bases from J; bases unmatched to any gene: 6. CDR3 loop: CAWSLTGGRTEAFF. CDR3 DNA sequence: TGTGCCTGGAGCCTGACAGGGGGCAGAACTGAAGCTTTCTTT.

The rearrangement uses TRBV19 and TRBJ1-3; D uncertain. The V end was cut by 6 bases, the J end by 4 bases, with 1 base between. Germline loops: CDR1 LNHDA, CDR2 SQIVND (reference sequence). The length of the CDR3 is 10 residues. The CDR3 protein is CASRGNTIYF. CDR3 DNA sequence: TGTGCCAGTAGAGGAAACACCATATATTTT.

This rearrangement joins TRBV30 to TRBJ2-3; 15 positions agree with TRBD2. In germline, CDR1 is GTSNPN, CDR2 SVGIG (reference sequence). The V gene end was trimmed by 4 bases and the J gene end by 3 bases; junction bases not matched to a gene: 5. The CDR3 extends over 16 amino acids. DNA of the CDR3: TGTGCCTGGACTAGTGGACTAGCGGGAGGGACAGATACGCAGTATTTT. It translates to CAWTSGLAGGTDTQYF.

The rearrangement uses TRBV5-6 and TRBJ2-7; the D is unclear. Germline V gives CDR1 SGHDT, CDR2 YYEEEE. V was clipped by 4 bases and J by 7 bases, with 15 bases between them. This CDR3 is built from 13 residues. The DNA of the CDR3 is TGTGCCAGCAGCCGGCCCCCTGCATGGGAGCAGTACTTC. As protein: CASSRPPAWEQYF.

This clonotype was counted a single time. The chain links TRBV27 to TRBJ2-7; D not certain. Germline V gene lookup returns CDR1 MNHEY and CDR2 SMNVEV (reference sequence). This CDR3 comprises 14 residues. The ends were cut back, 3 bases at V and 2 bases at J, with 11 bases in the middle. The CDR3 DNA reads TGTGCCAGCAGTTTGTTAGGGATCCCCTACGAGCAGTACTTC. It encodes CASSLLGIPYEQYF.

The J gene is TRBJ1-5, the V gene TRBV18; 7 bases agree with TRBD1. V gave up 4 bases and J gave up 3 bases; unmatched junction bases: 3. This CDR3 spans 14 amino acids. Germline assignment: CDR1 KGHSH and CDR2 LQKENI. The CDR3 DNA reads TGTGCCAGCTCACTCGGGACAGCCAATCAGCCCCAGCATTTT. It encodes CASSLGTANQPQHF. Supplemented by reference TRBV18 and TRBJ1-5, the full variable domain reads NAGVMQNPRHLVRRRGQEARLRCSPMKGHSHVYWYRQLPEEGLKFMVYLQKENIIDESGMPKERFSAEFPKEGPSILRIQQVVRGDSAAYFCASSLGTANQPQHFGDGTRLSIL.